One T cell receptor beta chain is described in this entry. Trimming took 2 bases from V and 4 from J, leaving 9 bases between them. There are 14 residues in the CDR3. The germline CDR1 and CDR2 sequences are SGHRS and YFSETQ. This specimen comes from a study of cytomegalovirus exposure and HLA in healthy donors. The primer mix had 60 Vbeta and 13 Jbeta primers. Original analysis: Roughly 73 million unique TCR beta chains, some 9.9 million of them shared, were counted by a later analysis. Libraries were prepared by immunoSEQ multiplex PCR; TCRdb keeps only in-frame clonotypes and omits some of them. Clone size and V and J calls were adopted from that table, with D and trimming inferred from the DNA. Seen here are some 150,000 clones, roughly 76% observed once, and the top ten hold under 15%.

Sequenced: PBMCs. V gene TRBV5-1 combines with J gene TRBJ2-2; D is unclear. This sequence was found in a woman aged 50 to 65 in good health and CMV-seronegative. The CDR3 region is CASSFDSVTGELFF. CDR3 in DNA: TGCGCCAGCAGCTTTGATTCGGTCACCGGGGAGCTGTTTTTT.